These 31 T cell receptor beta chains came from one sample sequenced in a study of immune cell composition in non-small cell lung cancer. Normal lung was sampled as far from the tumour as possible, at least 3 cm. Generated by immunoSEQ multiplex PCR, the TCRdb table keeps only in-frame clones and is missing some. The table shows about 6,600 clones, with 65% to 85% occurring only once. Sequencing was carried out using non-adjacent lung tissue. Receptors originate from a human donor with non-small cell lung cancer.

This chain joins TRBV18 and TRBJ2-1; TRBD2 matches at 12 bases. The CDR3 is made up of 20 amino acids. Germline CDR1 and CDR2: KGHSH and LQKENI. J lost 7 bases, V lost 3 bases, and 19 bases had no gene match. The CDR3 DNA reads as TGTGCCAGCTCACCGCGCCCCGCTAGCGGGAGGGCCCGAGGGATAAATGAGCAGTTCTTC. This translates into CASSPRPASGRARGINEQFF.

The rearrangement links TRBV6-5 to TRBJ1-4; TRBD1 agrees at 7 bases. The V and J ends lost 5 bases and 3 bases, in that order; junction bases with no gene match: 6. Per germline, CDR1 MNHEY and CDR2 SVGAGI. The CDR3 covers 15 residues. CDR3 loop: CASSRGDRANEKLFF. CDR3 bases: TGTGCCAGCAGTCGGGGAGACAGGGCTAATGAAAAACTGTTTTTT.

This chain's CDR3 is CASRHSPTGNTIYF. CDR3 sequence (DNA): TGTGCCAGCCGCCACAGCCCCACTGGAAACACCATATATTTT. V usage is TRBV28 and J usage is TRBJ1-3; D is undetermined. V was trimmed by 8 bases and J by 2 bases, leaving 13 bases between them. CDR3 length: 14 residues. Germline V gene sequence: CDR1 MDHEN, CDR2 SYDVKM.

This sequence joins TRBV5-6 and TRBJ2-7, with 10 nucleotides matching TRBD2. Trimming took 1 base from V and 7 from J; bases not matched to a gene: 14. Germline lookup yields CDR1 SGHDT and CDR2 YYEEEE. The CDR3 extends over 17 amino acids. The CDR3 DNA is TGTGCCAGCAGCTTGCGAATTTTAGCGGGGGGACCGGGGGAGCAGTACTTC. Its translation is CASSLRILAGGPGEQYF.

The CDR3 nucleotides are TGTGCCAGCAGCCTGACAGGGACCGGGGCCAACGTCCTGACTTTC. Translation gives CASSLTGTGANVLTF. The V and J genes are TRBV7-6 and TRBJ2-6, with 7 bases fitting TRBD1. The CDR3 is 15 amino acids. The germline CDR1 and CDR2 sequences are SGHVS and FNYEAQ. After removal of 5 bases from V and 4 bases from J, the junction contained 5 bases not matched to a gene.

The gene calls are TRBV9 and TRBJ2-1, with a tentative D call TRBD1 (6 bases). The CDR3 spans 13 residues. V lost 4 bases and J lost 5, with 10 bases in between. Germline V gene data show CDR1 as SGDLS and CDR2 as YYNGEE. CDR3 DNA: TGTGCCAGCAGCCTCGGGACAAACAATGAGCAGTTCTTC. Protein: CASSLGTNNEQFF.

V gene TRBV6-1 combines with J gene TRBJ2-5, with 7 positions matching TRBD2. CDR1 and CDR2 from the germline V gene are MNHNS and SASEGT. J gave up 2 bases and V 4 bases, and 7 bases lay outside the gene matches. The CDR3 is made up of 15 amino acids. The CDR3 protein is CASSVSWTRQETQYF. The CDR3 DNA sequence: TGTGCCAGCAGTGTTAGTTGGACTAGGCAAGAGACCCAGTACTTC.

This clone was counted between two and nine times. The gene calls are TRBV9 and TRBJ2-5, with 9 bases identical to TRBD2. Trimming took 0 bases from V and 4 from J; bases not matched to a gene: 7. CDR3 length equals 16 residues. CDR1 SGDLS and CDR2 YYNGEE come from the germline V gene. In nucleotides, the CDR3 is TGTGCCAGCAGCGTAGAAGGCGGGAGGGCCTCAGAGACCCAGTACTTC. Its protein product is CASSVEGGRASETQYF.

The chain has TRBV6-1 and TRBJ1-5; maybe TRBD1 (5 bases). Germline CDR1 reads MNHNS; CDR2 reads SASEGT. V shed 2 bases and J shed 3 bases, with 20 bases lying between them. This CDR3 is built from 18 residues. The CDR3 reads CASSETPTGTHINQPQHF. CDR3 DNA: TGTGCCAGCAGTGAAACTCCCACAGGTACTCATATCAATCAGCCCCAGCATTTT.

The V gene is TRBV5-5, the J gene TRBJ1-3; tentatively, D is TRBD1 (5 bases). The V gene lost 4 bases and the J gene lost 0 bases, with 14 bases spanning the gap. CDR3 length equals 16 residues. The germline gives CDR1 SGHKS, CDR2 YYEKEE (reference sequence). CDR3 amino acids: CASSGGGWSSGNTIYF. For the CDR3, the DNA is TGTGCCAGCAGCGGGGGGGGATGGAGCTCTGGAAACACCATATATTTT.

This clone was picked up a small number of times. The rearrangement uses TRBV5-4 and TRBJ1-1; TRBD1 is a possible D gene (5 bases). The ends were cut back, 4 bases at V and 1 base at J, with 8 bases in the middle. Germline V gene lookup returns CDR1 SGHNT and CDR2 YYREEE (reference sequence). There are 13 residues in the CDR3. CDR3 coding DNA: TGTGCCAGCAGCCATACAGGGAACACTGAAGCTTTCTTT. This encodes CASSHTGNTEAFF.

The chain carries TRBV12-5 and TRBJ2-1; TRBD2 matches at 9 bases. The CDR3 extends over 21 amino acids. With 0 bases clipped from V and 4 bases from J, the junction kept 19 bases outside the gene matches. Germline CDR1 and CDR2: LGHNT and FRNRAP. CDR3 nucleotide sequence: TGTGCTAGTGGTTTGGTAGCCCTCCCGGGGTTAGCGGGGGCCAGGTACAATGAGCAGTTCTTC. Translation gives CASGLVALPGLAGARYNEQFF. Full variable domain (outside the CDR3, taken from reference TRBV12-5 and TRBJ2-1): DARVTQTPRHKVTEMGQEVTMRCQPILGHNTVFWYRQTMMQGLELLAYFRNRAPLDDSGMPKDRFSAEMPDATLATLKIQPSEPRDSAVYFCASGLVALPGLAGARYNEQFFGPGTRLTVL.

The chain links TRBV7-8 to TRBJ1-1; D ambiguous. V was cut by 2 bases and J by 3 bases, with 4 bases left in between. The CDR3 is 12 residues long. Germline lookup yields CDR1 SGHVS and CDR2 FQNEAQ. The chain's CDR3 is CASSLTDTEAFF. For the CDR3, the DNA is TGTGCCAGCAGCTTAACGGACACTGAAGCTTTCTTT.

The rearrangement joins TRBV29-1 to TRBJ1-2; tentatively, D is TRBD1 (5 bases). CDR3 length: 13 residues. V gave up 4 bases and J gave up 8 bases, with 17 bases separating them. Germline loops: CDR1 SQVTM, CDR2 ANQGSEA. CDR3 DNA: TGCAGCGTTGCTCGACAGACGACTGAGGGCTACACCTTC. Its protein product is CSVARQTTEGYTF.

V usage is TRBV28 and J usage is TRBJ1-5; the D is unclear. The CDR3 has 13 amino acids. Germline loops: CDR1 MDHEN, CDR2 SYDVKM. Between the trimmed V and J ends, which lost 3 bases and 2 bases, there was a span of 5 bases. CDR3 sequence: CASSFIGNQPQHF. Here the CDR3 DNA reads TGTGCCAGCAGTTTTATTGGCAATCAGCCCCAGCATTTT.

The genes are TRBV19 and TRBJ2-7; the match to TRBD1 covers 10 bases. The length of the CDR3 is 14 residues. Germline V gene sequence: CDR1 LNHDA, CDR2 SQIVND (reference sequence). The junction had 4 bases not matched to a gene; V was cut back by 7 bases and J by 1 base. CDR3 residues: CASKPDRGSYEQYF. DNA for the CDR3: TGTGCCAGTAAGCCGGACAGGGGGTCCTACGAGCAGTACTTC.

The chain combines TRBV19 with TRBJ2-7; 8 bases align to TRBD2. V was pared by 4 bases and J by 5 bases, with 7 bases of the junction left unmatched. Germline V lookup: CDR1 LNHDA, CDR2 SQIVND (reference sequence). The CDR3 extends over 14 amino acids. The CDR3 coding sequence is TGTGCCAGTAGTAGGGTCGGGGGGGCGGACGAGCAGTACTTC. Translated: CASSRVGGADEQYF.

By sample share, this clone is large. The chain couples TRBV7-9 to TRBJ2-4; TRBD2 agrees at 10 bases. The CDR3 is 19 amino acids. In germline, CDR1 is SEHNR, CDR2 FQNEAQ (reference sequence). The ends lost 5 bases at V and 0 bases at J; junction bases unmatched: 13. CDR3 nucleotide sequence: TGTGCCAGCAGCCCAAAGCGGCTAGCGGGGGAACAAGCCAAAAACATTCAGTACTTC. Its translation is CASSPKRLAGEQAKNIQYF.

The V gene is TRBV6-5, the J gene TRBJ1-6; TRBD1 aligns across 9 bases. The CDR3 sequence is 15 residues long. V lost 5 bases to trimming and J lost 5 bases; unmatched junction nucleotides: 4. Germline assignment: CDR1 MNHEY and CDR2 SVGAGI. This CDR3 is CASSRQGVDNSPLHF. CDR3 nucleotide sequence: TGTGCCAGCAGTCGACAGGGGGTGGATAATTCACCCCTCCACTTT.

V and J are TRBV11-3 and TRBJ2-2, with unresolved D. Germline V lookup: CDR1 SGHNT, CDR2 YENEEA. Trimming cost V 5 bases and J 3 bases, with 4 bases left between them. This CDR3 is 12 amino acids long. This CDR3 reads CASSQYTGELFF. The CDR3 nucleotides read TGTGCCAGCAGCCAATACACCGGGGAGCTGTTTTTT.

The V gene is TRBV15, the J gene TRBJ2-1; a weak D match, TRBD1 (5 bases). Germline V gives CDR1 LNHNV, CDR2 YYDKDF (reference sequence). The CDR3 spans 14 residues. Trimming shortened V by 0 bases and J by 6 bases, and 9 bases separated the two germline ends. The CDR3 DNA follows: TGTGCCACCAGCAGAGAGGGGCAGGGCAATGAGCAGTTCTTC. Encoded protein: CATSREGQGNEQFF.

This clone came up once. V and J are TRBV11-3 and TRBJ2-2; 7 nucleotides match TRBD2. The CDR3 covers 18 residues. Germline-derived CDR1 and CDR2 are SGHNT and YENEEA. Trimming took 5 bases from V and 1 from J; bases not matched to a gene: 13. The CDR3 DNA is TGTGCCAGCAGCCCCGGACGCTTCGGCGGGGGGAACACCGGGGAGCTGTTTTTT. Amino acids: CASSPGRFGGGNTGELFF.

The chain links TRBV6-6 to TRBJ1-5; 9 nucleotides match TRBD1. This CDR3 is built from 15 residues. The V gene's germline CDR1 is MNHNY and CDR2 SVGAGI (reference sequence). V shed 4 bases, J shed 5 bases, and the junction held 6 bases outside the gene matches. CDR3 in DNA: TGTGCCAGCAGTTCGGGGACAGGGTATGATCAGCCCCAGCATTTT. Encoded protein: CASSSGTGYDQPQHF.

This chain connects TRBV27 to TRBJ2-3; 7 bases are shared with TRBD2. V shed 4 bases, J shed 0 bases, and the junction held 4 bases outside the gene matches. This CDR3 spans 15 amino acids. Germline CDR1 reads MNHEY; CDR2 reads SMNVEV (reference sequence). The chain's CDR3 is CASSSSRGSTDTQYF. DNA for the CDR3: TGTGCCAGCAGTTCGTCGCGGGGGAGCACAGATACGCAGTATTTT.

This clone was counted between two and nine times. V gene TRBV7-9 combines with J gene TRBJ1-4, with a weak D call TRBD1 (5 bases). Germline V gene data show CDR1 as SEHNR and CDR2 as FQNEAQ (reference sequence). The V end lost 5 bases, the J end lost 6 bases, and 13 bases lay between the germline ends. The CDR3 has 14 amino acids. The CDR3 loop is CASSQAGLDEKLFF. CDR3 DNA sequence: TGTGCCAGCAGCCAGGCGGGGCTTGATGAAAAACTGTTTTTT.

J is TRBJ1-2 and V is TRBV4-1; TRBD1 is a possible D gene (6 bases). Germline loops: CDR1 MGHRA, CDR2 YSYEKL. This CDR3 contains 18 residues. V dropped 6 bases and J dropped 6 bases, with 29 bases sitting between them. CDR3 region: CASRGGQGQNFDLHGYTF. The CDR3 region has the DNA TGCGCCAGCAGGGGTGGCCAGGGGCAGAATTTCGACCTCCATGGCTACACCTTC.

V and J are TRBV4-2 and TRBJ2-5; D gene unclear. Trimming removed 1 base from V and 5 bases from J, with 14 bases in between. The length of the CDR3 is 15 residues. Germline CDR1 and CDR2: LGHNA and YNFKEQ. CDR3 loop: CASSQGLGTSETQYF. DNA for the CDR3: TGTGCCAGCAGCCAAGGCCTAGGAACAAGTGAGACCCAGTACTTC.

This CDR3 is CASSGTGAKTEAFF. The CDR3 nucleotides are TGTGCCAGCAGCGGGACAGGGGCCAAAACTGAAGCTTTCTTT. The chain employs TRBV9 and TRBJ1-1, with 9 bases matching TRBD1. With 3 bases clipped from V and 5 bases from J, the junction kept 5 bases outside the gene matches. CDR3 length: 14 residues. Germline CDR1 is SGDLS and CDR2 is YYNGEE.

This clone has more than one count but fewer than ten. This chain joins TRBV5-1 and TRBJ2-2; 8 bases agree with TRBD2. CDR3 length: 14 amino acids. CDR1 is SGHRS and CDR2 is YFSETQ in the germline V gene. With V trimmed by 3 bases and J by 6 bases, 4 bases remained unmatched. The CDR3 loop reads CASSSGLVAGELFF. The CDR3 DNA reads TGCGCCAGCAGCTCGGGACTAGTCGCCGGGGAGCTGTTTTTT.

The chain carries TRBV18 and TRBJ2-5; 7 bases map to TRBD2. This CDR3 has 15 residues. In germline, CDR1 is KGHSH, CDR2 LQKENI. Trimming cost V 3 bases and J 2 bases; bases outside gene matches: 6. This CDR3 is CASSPRASGQETQYF. The CDR3 region has the DNA TGTGCCAGCTCACCTCGTGCTAGCGGACAAGAGACCCAGTACTTC.

The chain couples TRBV19 to TRBJ2-3, with TRBD2 matching 8 bases. Germline V lookup: CDR1 LNHDA, CDR2 SQIVND (reference sequence). This CDR3 is 16 amino acids long. V shed 3 bases, J shed 2 bases, and the junction held 7 bases outside the gene matches. The CDR3 is CASSILAGSYTDTQYF. CDR3 sequence (DNA): TGTGCCAGTAGTATCTTAGCGGGGAGTTACACAGATACGCAGTATTTT.